The rows below give T cell receptor beta chains drawn from one sample of a study of T cell responses to AZD1222 COVID-19 vaccine. Only in-frame clones appear in the TCRdb table, and some are missing; sequencing was by immunoSEQ multiplex PCR. There are 150,000 to 200,000 clones in the sample; 94% occur only once, and approximately 0.64% lies in the top ten. The sample in question was peripheral blood, obtained on day 0 of AZD1222 vaccination. These receptor sequences come from an adult in good health. CDR3s include the opening cysteine and the closing phenylalanine or tryptophan. The D gene is left open where the match is weak. Not all rows give a size; the values are once, few, many and, for expanded clones, a class.

.,TRBJ1-2,TRBV20-1,.,CSASDGQGYGYTF,TGCAGTGCTAGTGATGGGCAGGGGTATGGCTACACCTTC
.,TRBJ1-3,TRBV18,.,CASSPLPVTGPGNTIYF,TGTGCCAGCTCACCACTGCCCGTTACTGGACCTGGAAACACCATATATTTT
.,TRBJ1-2,TRBV27,.,CASPTPGQPQQGYTF,TGTGCCAGCCCGACGCCGGGCCAGCCGCAGCAGGGCTACACCTTC
.,TRBJ1-2,TRBV11-2,.,CASRPFGGRNYGYTF,TGTGCCAGCAGACCTTTCGGGGGGCGGAACTATGGCTACACCTTC
.,TRBJ2-3,TRBV5-4,TRBD1,CASSFWTGGTDTQYF,TGTGCCAGCAGCTTTTGGACAGGGGGCACAGATACGCAGTATTTT
.,TRBJ1-4,TRBV15,TRBD1,CATSSPGQGAYGEKLFF,TGTGCCACCAGCAGTCCGGGACAGGGGGCTTATGGTGAAAAACTGTTTTTT
once,TRBJ1-1,TRBV28,.,CASSLPRYIPGGNTEAFF,TGTGCCAGCAGTTTACCGAGGTACATCCCCGGGGGAAACACTGAAGCTTTCTTT
.,TRBJ1-2,TRBV7-9,TRBD1,CASLPRGPDYGYTF,TGTGCCAGCTTACCCAGGGGGCCGGACTATGGCTACACCTTC
.,TRBJ2-1,TRBV7-6,TRBD2,CASSSSGRPSNEQFF,TGTGCCAGCAGCTCAAGCGGGAGGCCGAGCAATGAGCAGTTCTTC
.,TRBJ2-7,TRBV27,.,CASRLFSNEQYF,TGTGCCAGCAGGTTGTTCTCAAACGAGCAGTACTTC
.,TRBJ1-2,TRBV28,.,CASSLPGRYGYTF,TGTGCCAGCAGTTTGCCAGGGAGGTATGGCTACACCTTC
.,TRBJ2-7,TRBV13,.,CASSLVYEQYF,TGTGCCAGCAGCCTCGTATACGAGCAGTACTTC
.,TRBJ1-4,TRBV4-2,TRBD1,CASSQGWNRGDEKLFF,TGTGCCAGCAGCCAAGGGTGGAACAGGGGGGATGAAAAACTGTTTTTT
.,TRBJ2-1,TRBV7-7,.,CASSLDGGDEQFF,TGTGCCAGCAGCTTAGATGGAGGGGATGAGCAGTTCTTC
.,TRBJ2-7,TRBV6-1,.,CASSEARWHEQYF,TGTGCCAGCAGTGAAGCCCGTTGGCACGAGCAGTACTTC
.,TRBJ2-2,TRBV11-2,.,CATSGARTGELFF,TGTGCCACCTCAGGGGCCCGTACCGGGGAGCTGTTTTTT
.,TRBJ1-1,TRBV27,.,CASRPLGNTEAFF,TGTGCCAGCAGGCCTCTGGGGAACACTGAAGCTTTCTTT
once,TRBJ1-6,TRBV6-6,.,CASSYSRDENSPLHF,TGTGCCAGCAGTTACTCGAGGGACGAAAATTCACCCCTCCACTTT
.,TRBJ1-5,TRBV2,.,CASSVAQYSNQPQHF,TGTGCCAGCAGTGTAGCCCAGTATAGCAATCAGCCCCAGCATTTT
.,TRBJ2-1,TRBV6-1,.,CASSETPGNEQFF,TGTGCCAGCAGTGAAACCCCCGGCAATGAGCAGTTCTTC
.,TRBJ1-2,TRBV10-1,.,CASSDGGTNYGYTF,TGCGCCAGCAGTGATGGGGGAACTAACTATGGCTACACCTTC
.,TRBJ1-5,TRBV5-1,.,CASSLNFRDGSNSNQPQHF,TGCGCCAGCAGCTTGAATTTCCGGGACGGCAGTAATAGCAATCAGCCCCAGCATTTT
once,TRBJ1-4,TRBV5-4,.,CASSLEGWEANEKLFF,TGTGCCAGCAGCTTGGAGGGCTGGGAGGCTAATGAAAAACTGTTTTTT
.,TRBJ2-7,TRBV20-1,TRBD2,CSASGTSGRDSYEQYF,TGCAGTGCTAGTGGGACTAGCGGGAGGGACTCCTACGAGCAGTACTTC
.,TRBJ1-3,TRBV27,.,CASSLNAAAGTQGNTIYF,TGTGCCAGCAGTTTAAACGCGGCGGCCGGCACCCAAGGAAACACCATATATTTT
once,TRBJ2-7,TRBV28,.,CASSEVGLPEQYF,TGTGCCAGCAGTGAGGTCGGACTCCCCGAGCAGTACTTC
.,TRBJ1-2,TRBV28,TRBD1,CASSSGGQGLYGYTF,TGTGCCAGCAGTTCTGGGGGACAGGGTCTTTATGGCTACACCTTC
.,TRBJ2-1,TRBV30,.,CAWSGGLVAEQFF,TGTGCCTGGAGTGGGGGACTCGTGGCAGAGCAGTTCTTC
.,TRBJ2-1,TRBV5-1,TRBD2,CASSSGTSGRDEQFF,TGCGCCAGCAGTTCCGGGACTAGCGGGAGAGATGAGCAGTTCTTC
.,TRBJ1-2,TRBV29-1,.,CSVGEGRGGYTF,TGCAGCGTTGGCGAGGGTAGGGGTGGCTACACCTTC
once,TRBJ1-4,TRBV30,.,CAWRPPAGGRNEKLFF,TGTGCCTGGAGGCCCCCCGCGGGGGGCAGGAATGAAAAACTGTTTTTT
.,TRBJ2-1,TRBV5-5,.,CASSSLLSSYNEQFF,TGTGCCAGCAGCTCCTTACTGAGCTCCTACAATGAGCAGTTCTTC
.,TRBJ2-1,TRBV6-2/TRBV6-3,TRBD2,CASSSGAGGGYNEQFF,TGTGCCAGCAGCTCGGGGGCGGGAGGGGGCTACAATGAGCAGTTCTTC
.,TRBJ1-2,TRBV23-1,.,CATGAGEFYGYTF,TGCGCCACGGGGGCGGGGGAGTTCTATGGCTACACCTTC
.,TRBJ1-2,TRBV6-5,.,CASSRARLGYTF,TGTGCCAGCAGTAGGGCCCGTTTGGGCTACACCTTC
.,TRBJ1-1,TRBV4-1,.,CASSHFGQPFF,TGCGCCAGCAGCCACTTCGGACAGCCTTTCTTT
.,TRBJ2-3,TRBV6-5,.,CASSSVRELGAQYF,TGTGCCAGCAGTTCGGTACGGGAGCTTGGGGCGCAGTATTTT
.,TRBJ1-1,TRBV6-1,.,CASSEMGGTEAFF,TGTGCCAGCAGTGAAATGGGAGGGACTGAAGCTTTCTTT
.,TRBJ2-1,TRBV9,.,CASSAGSREYNEQFF,TGTGCCAGCAGCGCCGGGAGTAGGGAGTACAATGAGCAGTTCTTC
.,TRBJ1-5,TRBV28,.,CASTPSAVSPNQPQHF,TGTGCCAGCACCCCGAGTGCCGTGAGTCCCAATCAGCCCCAGCATTTT
.,TRBJ2-7,TRBV5-1,TRBD2,CASSLGAGSGNPYEQYF,TGCGCCAGCAGCTTGGGGGCAGGGAGCGGGAACCCCTACGAGCAGTACTTC